The entry below gives a single TCR beta chain sequence along with its context. The antigen remains undetermined. The donor cohort consisted entirely of Caucasian adults residing in Nashville, Tennessee. CDR1 and CDR2 (germline): SGHKS, YYEKEE (reference sequence). The CDR3 covers 13 residues. Trimming took 4 bases from V and 4 from J, leaving 11 bases between them. The sample comes from a study of shared clonotypes between healthy human individuals. Study outcomes and limitations: Naive subsets, compared against memory subsets, generally had larger estimated richness values.

Profiling relied on immunoSEQ multiplex PCR, and the TCRdb table lists in-frame clones only, not all of them. Among roughly 2.2 million clones listed, around 93% were seen once. The specimen sequenced was naive CD4+ T cells from PBMCs. The subset is: CD45RA+ positively selected. This chain joins TRBV5-5 and TRBJ2-5, with no clear D. The TCR originated in a man aged 18 to 35 in good health. Some clones in this sample may be carry-over from other donors' samples. This chain's CDR3 is CASSPLYRETQYF. DNA for the CDR3: TGTGCCAGCAGCCCTCTATATAGAGAGACCCAGTACTTC.